These 12 T cell receptor beta chains were sequenced from one sample in a study of CD8 T cells in Susac syndrome. Reverse transcription of roughly 0.45 to 1 ug RNA was performed with random hexamers. TCRdb independently ran MiXCR on the immunoSEQ multiplex PCR reads; one entry per CDR3 protein. Seen here are about 120,000 distinct CDR3 sequences, about 93% observed once, and the top ten hold around 0.21%. Sequencing was performed on CD8+ T cells from PBMCs. The receptor set was obtained from a human donor with Susac syndrome.

The chain combines TRBV20-1 with TRBJ1-3; D is ambiguous. CDR1 DFQATT and CDR2 SNEGSKA come from the germline V gene (reference sequence). V shed 3 bases and J shed 0 bases, with 12 bases lying between them. The CDR3 has 15 residues. CDR3 residues: CSASLGSDSGNTIYF. The CDR3, as DNA: TGCAGTGCTAGTCTAGGGTCCGACTCTGGAAACACCATATATTTT.

The chain links TRBV20-1 to TRBJ1-2, with D perhaps TRBD1 (5 bases). V was clipped by 1 base and J by 5 bases, with 8 bases between them. This CDR3 has 12 residues. Germline-derived CDR1 and CDR2 are DFQATT and SNEGSKA (reference sequence). The chain's CDR3 is CSARAGHYGYTF. CDR3 sequence (DNA): TGCAGTGCTAGAGCAGGGCATTATGGCTACACCTTC.

The V call is TRBV5-6, the J call TRBJ2-5, with D possibly matching TRBD1 (5 bases). The germline V gene encodes CDR1 SGHDT and CDR2 YYEEEE. V was cut by 4 bases and J by 11 bases, with 21 bases left in between. This CDR3 has 14 amino acids. The CDR3 is CASSHTGPLPMQYF. The CDR3 region has the DNA TGTGCCAGCAGCCATACAGGACCGCTCCCTATGCAGTACTTC.

The gene calls are TRBV9 and TRBJ2-7; 8 bases fit TRBD1. Losses at the gene ends were 3 bases for V and 6 bases for J; bases not matched to a gene: 8. Looked up from germline, CDR1 is SGDLS and CDR2 is YYNGEE. The CDR3 consists of 14 residues. The CDR3 reads CASSAPVQGAEQYF. The CDR3 DNA reads as TGTGCCAGCAGCGCCCCCGTCCAGGGGGCCGAGCAGTACTTC.

The chain recombines TRBV15 with TRBJ2-7, with no clear D. The CDR3 runs 12 residues. Germline V gene lookup returns CDR1 LNHNV and CDR2 YYDKDF (reference sequence). Trimming removed 1 base from V and 6 bases from J, with 7 bases in between. The CDR3 DNA follows: TGTGCCACCAGCAGAGTTAGCCGCGAGCAGTACTTC. The encoded protein is CATSRVSREQYF.

The chain uses TRBV15 and TRBJ1-2, with D maybe TRBD1 (5 bases). V lost 4 bases, J lost 0 bases, and 9 bases lay in between. The CDR3 is 14 residues long. Per germline, CDR1 LNHNV and CDR2 YYDKDF (reference sequence). The DNA of the CDR3 is TGTGCCACCAGCACAGGGAAAACTAACTATGGCTACACCTTC. Translated, it gives CATSTGKTNYGYTF.

The chain couples TRBV12-3 or TRBV12-4 to TRBJ2-7; D call uncertain. The V and J ends lost 4 bases and 5 bases respectively, with 9 bases between them. The CDR3 has 12 residues. In nucleotides, the CDR3 is TGTGCCAGCAGTTCGATTAAAAACGAGCAGTACTTC. This encodes CASSSIKNEQYF.

The chain has TRBV5-4 and TRBJ2-1; TRBD1 matches at 7 bases. Germline trimming cut 4 bases from V and 4 bases from J; bases unmatched to any gene: 8. This CDR3 has 15 residues. Germline lookup yields CDR1 SGHNT and CDR2 YYREEE (reference sequence). The CDR3 spells CASSQWTGSYNEQFF. CDR3 coding DNA: TGTGCCAGCAGCCAATGGACAGGATCTTACAATGAGCAGTTCTTC.

The rearrangement uses TRBV12-5 and TRBJ2-1; possibly TRBD2 for D (6 bases). V shed 1 base and J shed 5 bases, with 12 bases lying between them. Germline V gene sequence: CDR1 LGHNT, CDR2 FRNRAP. CDR3 length: 15 amino acids. In nucleotides, the CDR3 is TGTGCTAGTGGTTTGGGCGGGATCTTAGACAATGAGCAGTTCTTC. It codes for CASGLGGILDNEQFF.

The chain joins TRBV18 to TRBJ2-7; 9 positions match TRBD2. Trimming removed 4 bases from V and 2 bases from J; junction bases left unmatched: 3. The CDR3 sequence is 14 residues long. CDR1 is KGHSH, CDR2 LQKENI, per germline. CDR3 protein: CASSLAGAAYEQYF. The DNA of the CDR3 is TGTGCCAGCTCACTAGCGGGGGCCGCCTACGAGCAGTACTTC.

The chain has TRBV7-9 and TRBJ1-1; 11 nucleotides line up with TRBD1. The trim removed 5 bases at V and 5 bases at J, leaving 7 bases unmatched. This CDR3 is 15 amino acids long. Germline CDR1 SEHNR, CDR2 FQNEAQ (reference sequence). The CDR3 is CASSLGQGAGTEAFF. As DNA, the CDR3 is TGTGCCAGCAGCCTCGGACAGGGGGCTGGGACTGAAGCTTTCTTT.

In DNA, the CDR3 is TGCAGTGCTAGAGTCGGCCGGCGGACAGGGACGTACGAGCAGTACTTC. It codes for CSARVGRRTGTYEQYF. This chain connects TRBV20-1 to TRBJ2-7; TRBD1 aligns across 8 bases. V was pared by 1 base and J by 4 bases, with 12 bases of the junction left unmatched. The CDR3 totals 16 residues. Germline CDR1 DFQATT, CDR2 SNEGSKA (reference sequence).